This TCR beta chain was retrieved from a study of siplizumab effects on memory and regulatory T cells. Points from the study as a whole: Naive T cells, seemingly more diverse than memory cells, seemed major alloresponse contributors.

In this sample, this clone turned up a few times. Its cognate antigen is unknown. The mixed lymphocyte reaction cells were cocultured at 37°C for around six days. Germline V gives CDR1 MDHEN, CDR2 SYDVKM. The CDR3 loop spans 18 amino acids. J lost 2 bases, V lost 3 bases, and 10 bases had no gene match. Here immunoSEQ multiplex PCR was the method, and the copy in TCRdb shows in-frame clones only, minus some. Here the sample spans approximately 9,600 clones, about 43% being singletons. The source of this sequence is a human donor in good health; the cells came from an allogeneic mixed lymphocyte reaction. The V call is TRBV28, the J call TRBJ1-6; 7 bases agree with TRBD1. The sample was CFSE-low (dividing) CD4+ T cells sorted from an allogeneic mixed lymphocyte reaction. The CDR3 region has the DNA TGTGCCAGCAGTTTCGGGTTGAGGGGGCGAACCTATAATTCACCCCTCCACTTT. Translated, it gives CASSFGLRGRTYNSPLHF.